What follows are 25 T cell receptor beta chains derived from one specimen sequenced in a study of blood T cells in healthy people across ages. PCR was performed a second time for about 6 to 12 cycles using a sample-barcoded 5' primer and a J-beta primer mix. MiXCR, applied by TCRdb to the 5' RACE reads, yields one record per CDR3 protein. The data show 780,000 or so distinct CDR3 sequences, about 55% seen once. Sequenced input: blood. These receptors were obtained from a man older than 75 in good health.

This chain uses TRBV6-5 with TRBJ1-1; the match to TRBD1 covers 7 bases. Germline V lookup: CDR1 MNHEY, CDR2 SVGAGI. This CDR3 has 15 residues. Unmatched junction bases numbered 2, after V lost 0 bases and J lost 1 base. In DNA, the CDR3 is TGTGCCAGCAGTTACTCGAGACAGGGGAACACTGAAGCTTTCTTT. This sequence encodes CASSYSRQGNTEAFF.

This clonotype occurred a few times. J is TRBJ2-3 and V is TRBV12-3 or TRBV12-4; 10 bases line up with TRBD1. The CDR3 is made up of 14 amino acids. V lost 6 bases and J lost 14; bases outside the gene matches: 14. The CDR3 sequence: CASRGTGAAGYAYF. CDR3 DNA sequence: TGTGCCAGCAGGGGGACAGGGGCAGCCGGATACGCGTATTTT.

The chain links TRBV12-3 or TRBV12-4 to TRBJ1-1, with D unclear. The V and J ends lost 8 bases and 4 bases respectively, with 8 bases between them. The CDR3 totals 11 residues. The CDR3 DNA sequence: TGTGCCAGCGCCGGAGGCACTGAAGCTTTCTTT. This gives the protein CASAGGTEAFF.

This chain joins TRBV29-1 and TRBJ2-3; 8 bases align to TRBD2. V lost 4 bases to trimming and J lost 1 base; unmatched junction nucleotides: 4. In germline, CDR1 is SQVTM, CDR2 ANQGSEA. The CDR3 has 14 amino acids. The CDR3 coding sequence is TGCAGCGTTGGGCGAGCGGGGGGCACAGATACGCAGTATTTT. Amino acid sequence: CSVGRAGGTDTQYF.

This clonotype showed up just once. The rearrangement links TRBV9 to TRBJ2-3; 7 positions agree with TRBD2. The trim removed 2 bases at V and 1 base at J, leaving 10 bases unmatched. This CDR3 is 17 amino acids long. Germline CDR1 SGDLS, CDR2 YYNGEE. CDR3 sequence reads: CASSVGSMAGGTDTQYF. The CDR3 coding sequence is TGTGCCAGCAGCGTCGGGAGCATGGCGGGAGGCACAGATACGCAGTATTTT.

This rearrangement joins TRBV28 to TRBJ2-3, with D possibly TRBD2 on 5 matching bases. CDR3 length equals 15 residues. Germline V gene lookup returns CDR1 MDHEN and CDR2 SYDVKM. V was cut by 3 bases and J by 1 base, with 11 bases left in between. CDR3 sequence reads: CASSFRGLGTDTQYF. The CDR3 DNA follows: TGTGCCAGCAGTTTCCGAGGGCTGGGCACAGATACGCAGTATTTT.

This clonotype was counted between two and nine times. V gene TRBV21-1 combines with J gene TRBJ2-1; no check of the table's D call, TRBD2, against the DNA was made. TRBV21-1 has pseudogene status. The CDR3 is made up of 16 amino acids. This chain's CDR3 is CASPGASGGLYNEQFF. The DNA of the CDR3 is TGTGCTAGCCCTGGGGCTAGCGGAGGGTTATACAATGAGCAGTTCTTC.

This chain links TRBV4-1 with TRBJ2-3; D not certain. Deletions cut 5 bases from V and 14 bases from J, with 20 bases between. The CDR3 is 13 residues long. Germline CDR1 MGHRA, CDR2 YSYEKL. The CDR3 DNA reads TGCGCCAGCAGCAGCTTGCCTGTCGGATACGCGTATTTT. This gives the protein CASSSLPVGYAYF.

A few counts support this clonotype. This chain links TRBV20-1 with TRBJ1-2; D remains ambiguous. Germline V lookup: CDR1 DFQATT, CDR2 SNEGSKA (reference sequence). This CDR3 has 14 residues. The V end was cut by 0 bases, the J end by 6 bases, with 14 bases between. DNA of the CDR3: TGCAGTGCTAGAGATCCCAGGCGACTGCATGGCTACACCTTC. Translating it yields CSARDPRRLHGYTF.

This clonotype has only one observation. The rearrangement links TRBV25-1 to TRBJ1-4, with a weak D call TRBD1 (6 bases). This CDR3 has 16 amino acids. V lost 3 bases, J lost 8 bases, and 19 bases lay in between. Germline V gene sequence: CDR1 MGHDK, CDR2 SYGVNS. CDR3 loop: CASSDLLWGAREKLFF. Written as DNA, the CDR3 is TGTGCCAGCAGTGACCTACTCTGGGGGGCTAGGGAAAAACTGTTTTTT.

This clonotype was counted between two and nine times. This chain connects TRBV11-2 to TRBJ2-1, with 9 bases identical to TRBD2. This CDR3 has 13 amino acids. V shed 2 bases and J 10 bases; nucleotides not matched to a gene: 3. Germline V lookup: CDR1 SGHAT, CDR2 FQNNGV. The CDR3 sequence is CASSLITSGEQFF. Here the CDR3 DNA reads TGTGCCAGCAGCTTAATAACTAGCGGGGAGCAGTTCTTC.

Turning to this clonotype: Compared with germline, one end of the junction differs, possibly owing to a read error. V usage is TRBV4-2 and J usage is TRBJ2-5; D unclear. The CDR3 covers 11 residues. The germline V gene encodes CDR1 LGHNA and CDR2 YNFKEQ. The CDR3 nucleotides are TGTGCCAGCAGCGCCCAAGCGACCCAGTACTTC. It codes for CASSAQATQYF.

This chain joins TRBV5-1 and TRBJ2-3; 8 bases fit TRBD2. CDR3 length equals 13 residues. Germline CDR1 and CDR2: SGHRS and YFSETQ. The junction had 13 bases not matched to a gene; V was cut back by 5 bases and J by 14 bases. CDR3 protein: CASSPAGVRYAYF. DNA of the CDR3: TGCGCCAGCAGTCCAGCGGGAGTGCGATACGCGTATTTT.

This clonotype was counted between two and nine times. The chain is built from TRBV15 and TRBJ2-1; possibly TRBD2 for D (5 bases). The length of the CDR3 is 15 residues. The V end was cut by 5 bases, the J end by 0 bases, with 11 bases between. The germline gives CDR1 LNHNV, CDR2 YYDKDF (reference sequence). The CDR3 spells CATSSGLNSYNEQFF. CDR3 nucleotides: TGTGCCACCAGCTCAGGACTGAACTCCTACAATGAGCAGTTCTTC.

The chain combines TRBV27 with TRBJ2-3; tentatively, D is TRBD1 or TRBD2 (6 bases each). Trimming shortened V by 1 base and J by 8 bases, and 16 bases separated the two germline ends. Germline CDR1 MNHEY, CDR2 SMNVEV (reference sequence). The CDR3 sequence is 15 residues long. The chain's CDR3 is CASSLLGGGEGTQYF. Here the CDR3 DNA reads TGTGCCAGCAGTTTATTGGGGGGCGGTGAAGGTACGCAGTATTTT.

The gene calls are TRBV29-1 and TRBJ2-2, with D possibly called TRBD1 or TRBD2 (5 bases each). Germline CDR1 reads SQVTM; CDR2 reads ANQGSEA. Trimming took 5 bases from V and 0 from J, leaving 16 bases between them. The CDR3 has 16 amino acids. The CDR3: CSVMTGTDPNTGELFF. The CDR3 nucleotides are TGCAGCGTTATGACGGGGACGGACCCGAACACCGGGGAGCTGTTTTTT.

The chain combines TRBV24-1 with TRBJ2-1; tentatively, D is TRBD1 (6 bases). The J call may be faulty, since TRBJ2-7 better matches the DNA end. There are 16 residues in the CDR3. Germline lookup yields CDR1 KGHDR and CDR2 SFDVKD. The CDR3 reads CATSERRPRGHNEQYF. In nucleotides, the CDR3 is TGTGCCACCAGTGAGAGACGACCCAGGGGCCACAATGAGCAGTACTTC.

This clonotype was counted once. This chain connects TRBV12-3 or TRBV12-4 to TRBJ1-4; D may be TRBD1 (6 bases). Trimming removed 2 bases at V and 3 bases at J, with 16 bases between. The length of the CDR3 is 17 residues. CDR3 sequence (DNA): TGTGCCAGCAGTTTAATGGTCAGGGAGGGGGCTAATGAAAAACTGTTTTTT. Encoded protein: CASSLMVREGANEKLFF.

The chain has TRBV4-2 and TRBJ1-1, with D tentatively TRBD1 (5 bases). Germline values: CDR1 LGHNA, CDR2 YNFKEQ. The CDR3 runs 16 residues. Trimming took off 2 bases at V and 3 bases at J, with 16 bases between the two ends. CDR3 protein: CASSQLRGRGDTEAFF. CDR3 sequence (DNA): TGTGCCAGCAGCCAACTTCGTGGCCGGGGGGACACTGAAGCTTTCTTT.

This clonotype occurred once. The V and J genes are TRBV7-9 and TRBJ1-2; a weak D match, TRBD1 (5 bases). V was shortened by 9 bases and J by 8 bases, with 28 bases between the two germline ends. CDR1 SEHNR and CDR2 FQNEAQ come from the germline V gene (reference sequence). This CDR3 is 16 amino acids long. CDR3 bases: TGTGCCAGACTCCCCCTGGAGGGACGGTGGGATGGGGGCTACACCTTC. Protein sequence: CARLPLEGRWDGGYTF.

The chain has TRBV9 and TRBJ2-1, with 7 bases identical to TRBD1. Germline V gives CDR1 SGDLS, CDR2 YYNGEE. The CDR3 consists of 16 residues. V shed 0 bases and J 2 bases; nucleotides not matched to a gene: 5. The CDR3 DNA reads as TGTGCCAGCAGCGTAGGTGGGGGACAGCCCTACAATGAGCAGTTCTTC. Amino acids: CASSVGGGQPYNEQFF.

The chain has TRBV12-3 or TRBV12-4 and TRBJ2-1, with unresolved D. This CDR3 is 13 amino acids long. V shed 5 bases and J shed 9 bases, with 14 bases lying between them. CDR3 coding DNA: TGTGCCAGCAGTCCAGCTCCACGTGGTGAGCAGTTCTTC. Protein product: CASSPAPRGEQFF.

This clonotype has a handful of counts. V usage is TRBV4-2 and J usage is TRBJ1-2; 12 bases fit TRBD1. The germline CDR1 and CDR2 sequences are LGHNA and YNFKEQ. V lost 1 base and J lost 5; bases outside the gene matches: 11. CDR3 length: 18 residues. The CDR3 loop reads CASSQGPGQGAVGYGYTF. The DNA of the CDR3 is TGTGCCAGCAGCCAAGGGCCGGGACAGGGGGCTGTCGGGTATGGCTACACCTTC.

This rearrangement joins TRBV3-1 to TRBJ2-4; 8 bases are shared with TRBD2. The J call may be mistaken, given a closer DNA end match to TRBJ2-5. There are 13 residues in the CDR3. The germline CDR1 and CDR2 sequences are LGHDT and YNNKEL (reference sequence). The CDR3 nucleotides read TGTGCCAGCAGCCCGACTAGCGTAGAGACCCAGTACTTC. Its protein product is CASSPTSVETQYF.

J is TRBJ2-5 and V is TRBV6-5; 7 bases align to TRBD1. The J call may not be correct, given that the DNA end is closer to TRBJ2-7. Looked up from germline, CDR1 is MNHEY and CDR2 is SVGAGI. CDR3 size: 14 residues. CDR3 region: CASSFTGDVYEQYF. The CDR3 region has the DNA TGTGCCAGCAGTTTCACAGGGGACGTCTACGAGCAGTACTTC.